A single sample is the source of the 14 T cell receptor beta chains below, sequenced in a study of Tregs in tolerant kidney transplant recipients. Profiled with immunoSEQ multiplex PCR; TCRdb holds only in-frame clones, not every one. The listing records over 25,000 clones. This sample comprised CD8+ T cells from blood, obtained before the transplant. These receptors came from a human donor who received a combined kidney and bone marrow transplant.

CDR3 in amino acids: CASSSVDRGIEAFF. CDR3 DNA (partial): TGTGCCAGCAGCTCCGTGGACAGGGGGATTGAA. The chain couples TRBV7-9 to TRBJ1-1, with TRBD1 matching over 10 bases. Sequencing ends 3 residues short of the CDR3 end; the germline J gene provides the rest. J was trimmed by 7 bases and V by 4 bases; bases with no gene match: 6. Germline CDR1 SEHNR, CDR2 FQNEAQ (reference sequence). The CDR3 covers 14 residues.

With respect to this clone: The CDR3 end lies 3 residues beyond the end of the read and is filled in from the germline J gene. The genes are TRBV5-8 and TRBJ1-1, with TRBD1 matching 9 bases. J was trimmed by 3 bases and V by 5 bases; bases with no gene match: 8. CDR1 and CDR2 (germline): SGHTS, YDEGEE. The CDR3 spans 15 residues. CDR3 region: CASSFLWTGDTEAFF. The covered CDR3 bases are TGTGCCAGCAGTTTCCTCTGGACAGGGGACACTGAA.

As to this clone: The read halts 3 residues ahead of the CDR3 end, with the missing end drawn from the germline J gene. The chain couples TRBV30 to TRBJ2-2, with 8 bases that match TRBD2. After removal of 4 bases from V and 4 bases from J, the junction contained 8 bases not matched to a gene. The CDR3 loop spans 15 amino acids. Germline values: CDR1 GTSNPN, CDR2 SVGIG (reference sequence). The CDR3 DNA, read in part, is TGTGCCTGGAAAGAGGGTAGCGGGATCACCGGGGAG. As protein: CAWKEGSGITGE. The full CDR3 is CAWKEGSGITGELFF.

As for this clone: Sequencing ends 3 residues short of the CDR3 end; the germline J gene provides the rest. V usage is TRBV15 and J usage is TRBJ2-1; D possibly corresponds to TRBD2 (6 bases). V lost 8 bases and J lost 0, with 11 bases in between. Germline assignment: CDR1 LNHNV and CDR2 YYDKDF (reference sequence). This CDR3 comprises 14 residues. This CDR3 is CATSGGISYNEQFF. Incomplete CDR3 DNA: TGTGCCACCTCGGGCGGGATCTCCTACAATGAG.

As regards this clone: The missing CDR3 end, 3 residues past where the read stops, is filled in from the germline J gene. The chain combines TRBV6-1 with TRBJ2-7; 9 bases match TRBD1. The germline gives CDR1 MNHNS, CDR2 SASEGT. This CDR3 is 15 amino acids long. With 3 bases clipped from V and 4 bases from J, the junction kept 7 bases outside the gene matches. This chain's CDR3 is CASSERGTGTYEQYF. CDR3 DNA (partial): TGTGCCAGCAGTGAGCGCGGGACAGGGACTTACGAG.

A remark on this clone: The read halts 3 residues ahead of the CDR3 end, with the missing end drawn from the germline J gene. The chain joins TRBV6-4 to TRBJ2-5; TRBD1 aligns across 9 bases. Trimming at V came to 3 bases and at J to 5 bases, leaving 10 bases not matched to a gene. Germline assignment: CDR1 MRHNA and CDR2 SNTAGT. This CDR3 is 16 amino acids long. Partial CDR3 DNA: TGTGCCAGCAGTGAGGACAGGGGAAGTAGGTGCGAGACC. It specifies CASSEDRGSRCET. The full-length CDR3 reads as CASSEDRGSRCETQYF.

Comments on this clone: Coverage ceases 3 residues before the CDR3 finishes, and the germline J gene fills in the end. Other DNA sequences in the sample encode the same CDR3. V and J are TRBV7-7 and TRBJ2-1; 9 bases fit TRBD2. With 0 bases clipped from V and 4 bases from J, the junction kept 7 bases outside the gene matches. Germline CDR1 reads SSHAT; CDR2 reads FNYEAQ (reference sequence). The CDR3 runs to 17 residues. CDR3 sequence: CASSLAPSTSGYNEQFF. The CDR3 DNA, read in part, is TGTGCCAGCAGCTTAGCGCCCTCGACTAGCGGATACAATGAG.

Comments on this clone: The read falls 3 residues short of the CDR3 end, and the missing part is taken from the germline J gene. The chain carries TRBV4-2 and TRBJ1-2; no clear D gene. CDR3 length equals 14 residues. With 1 base removed from V and 7 bases from J, the gap between germline ends came to 13 bases. Looked up from germline, CDR1 is LGHNA and CDR2 is YNFKEQ. CDR3 loop: CASSQGIGDPGYTF. Partial CDR3 DNA: TGTGCCAGCAGCCAAGGTATCGGGGATCCTGGC.

With regard to this clone: The CDR3 is cut off 3 residues early in the read; its end comes from the germline J gene. The rearrangement joins TRBV18 to TRBJ2-5, with D possibly matching TRBD2 (5 bases). CDR3 length: 16 amino acids. The V gene's germline CDR1 is KGHSH and CDR2 LQKENI. Trimming removed 8 bases at V and 7 bases at J, with 26 bases between. Incomplete CDR3 DNA: TGTGCCAGCACCGCCGACGTTTTCCCCGTAGAGGGGACC. This sequence encodes CASTADVFPVEGT. The whole CDR3 sequence reads CASTADVFPVEGTQYF.

On this clone itself: The read stops 3 residues short of the end of the CDR3; the missing end is completed from the germline J gene. The gene calls are TRBV7-2 and TRBJ2-7; D possibly corresponds to TRBD2 (5 bases). The CDR3 loop spans 15 amino acids. Trimming stripped 1 base from V and 3 bases from J, with 13 bases between. Germline CDR1 SGHTA, CDR2 FQGNSA. CDR3 bases read: TGTGCCAGCAGCTTAGTGCACGGAACTAGCTACGAG. Its protein is CASSLVHGTSYE. The complete CDR3 reads CASSLVHGTSYEQYF. The whole variable domain, filled in from reference TRBV7-2 and TRBJ2-7, reads GAGVSQSPSNKVTEKGKDVELRCDPISGHTALYWYRQSLGQGLEFLIYFQGNSAPDKSGLPSDRFSAERTGGSVSTLTIQRTQQEDSAVYLCASSLVHGTSYEQYFGPGTRLTVT.

Notes on this clone: The read terminates 3 residues before the CDR3 end, so the remaining end is supplied by the germline J gene. This chain links TRBV2 with TRBJ1-3, with no clear D. The germline V gene has CDR1 SNHLY and CDR2 FYNNEI. The length of the CDR3 is 14 residues. Trimming removed 3 bases from V and 4 bases from J, with 10 bases in between. This CDR3 is CASSDSGWGNTIYF. The DNA read from the CDR3 is TGTGCCAGCAGTGACTCCGGGTGGGGAAACACC.

CDR3 residues: CASSIAEGGVGPQHF. CDR3 bases read: TGTGCCAGTAGTATAGCGGAGGGCGGGGTAGGGCCC. V gene TRBV19 combines with J gene TRBJ1-5; D remains unclear. With the read ending 3 residues before the CDR3 end, the germline J gene is used to fill in that end. Germline V gives CDR1 LNHDA, CDR2 SQIVND (reference sequence). The CDR3 sequence is 15 residues long. The germline V and J ends were trimmed by 1 base and 9 bases, with 16 bases remaining between them. The full variable domain, in which reference TRBV19 and TRBJ1-5 provide the parts outside the CDR3, is DGGITQSPKYLFRKEGQNVTLSCEQNLNHDAMYWYRQDPGQGLRLIYYSQIVNDFQKGDIAEGYSVSREKKESFPLTVTSAQKNPTAFYLCASSIAEGGVGPQHFGDGTRLSIL.

As to this clone: Compared with germline, one end of the junction differs, possibly owing to a read error. Read coverage stops 3 residues before the CDR3 terminus; the germline J gene supplies the remainder. V and J are TRBV7-9 and TRBJ2-7, with 8 bases fitting TRBD1. Per germline, CDR1 SEHNR and CDR2 FQNEAQ (reference sequence). CDR3 length equals 13 residues. The sequenced CDR3 bases are TGTTCCAGCAGCTTGGGACAGGCCTACGAG. This codes for CSSSLGQAYE. The full-length CDR3 reads as CSSSLGQAYEQYF.

The CDR3 is CASSPLGTEHSDYSGNTIYF. The CDR3 DNA, read in part, is TGTGCCAGCAGCCCACTCGGGACAGAACATTCAGACTACTCTGGAAACACC. This rearrangement joins TRBV4-2 to TRBJ1-3; 7 bases are a match to TRBD1. The read falls 3 residues short of the CDR3 end, and the missing part is taken from the germline J gene. V trimming: 4 bases; J trimming: 0 bases; junction bases outside the gene matches: 18. CDR1 and CDR2 from the germline V gene are LGHNA and YNFKEQ. The CDR3 spans 20 residues.